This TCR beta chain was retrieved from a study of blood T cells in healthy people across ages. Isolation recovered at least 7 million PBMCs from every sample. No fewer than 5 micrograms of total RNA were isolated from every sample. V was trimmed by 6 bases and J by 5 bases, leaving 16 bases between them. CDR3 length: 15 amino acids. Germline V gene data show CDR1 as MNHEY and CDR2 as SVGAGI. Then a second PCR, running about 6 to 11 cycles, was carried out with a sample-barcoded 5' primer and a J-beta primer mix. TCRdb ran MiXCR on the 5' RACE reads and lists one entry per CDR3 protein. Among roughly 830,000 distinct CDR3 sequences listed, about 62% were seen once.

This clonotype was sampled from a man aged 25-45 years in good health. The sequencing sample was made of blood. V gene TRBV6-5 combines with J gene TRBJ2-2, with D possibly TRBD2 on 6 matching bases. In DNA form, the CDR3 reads TGTGCCAGCAGCTACGGGACTTCGTGGACCGGGGAGCTGTTTTTT. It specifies CASSYGTSWTGELFF.